This T cell receptor beta chain was obtained from a study of cytomegalovirus exposure and HLA in healthy donors. General study findings and limits: Later work associated fewer than 20,000 TCR beta sequences with HLA alleles at 0.05 false discovery rate. In a later analysis, a missense DCLRE1C variant was linked to TCR beta V- and J-gene trimming. The number of N-insertions in an Asian-associated ancestry cluster was reportedly below the roughly 670-donor mean in a later analysis.

On this clone: The antigen remains unidentified.

CDR1 SGHVS and CDR2 FQNEAQ come from the germline V gene. CDR3 length: 15 amino acids. Trimming took off 2 bases at V and 1 base at J, with 11 bases between the two ends. Use of 60 Vbeta and 13 Jbeta primers characterized the PCR. Sequenced by immunoSEQ multiplex PCR; TCRdb stores in-frame clones only, minus some. The table includes fewer than 120,000 clones, roughly 84% detected once. Material: PBMCs. The chain has TRBV7-8 and TRBJ1-2; maybe TRBD1 (5 bases). The receptor was derived from a man aged 30 to 45 in good health and CMV-seropositive. CDR3 sequence: CASSLIQGDNYGYTF. The CDR3 DNA sequence: TGTGCCAGCAGCTTAATCCAGGGTGATAACTATGGCTACACCTTC.